Shown below are 15 T cell receptor beta chains from a single sample sequenced in a study of molecular identifiers for immune sequencing clone quantification. TCRdb ran MiXCR on the PCR reads and lists one entry per CDR3 protein. The sample carries hundreds of thousands of distinct CDR3 sequences, around a fifth recorded once. The specimen was naive CD8+ T cells from blood, with Jurkat cell RNA spiked in. Stated subset: FACS-sorted CD8+CD4-CCR7+CD45RA+ naive T cells. These receptors all stem from a human donor in good health. Some libraries in this study had Jurkat cell RNA spiked in.

This clonotype was seen ten or more times. The CDR3 DNA follows: TGTGCCAGCAGCTTTAGCGGCTCTAGCACAGATACGCAGTATTTT. This translates into CASSFSGSSTDTQYF. The J gene is TRBJ2-3, the V gene TRBV5-4; tentatively, D is TRBD2 (6 bases). The CDR3 is 15 residues long. V lost 2 bases to trimming and J lost 0 bases, with 10 bases between them. Looked up from germline, CDR1 is SGHNT and CDR2 is YYREEE (reference sequence).

This clonotype was counted between two and nine times. The gene calls are TRBV12-3 or TRBV12-4 and TRBJ1-1; the D is unclear. This CDR3 contains 14 residues. Trimming stripped 4 bases from V and 4 bases from J, with 13 bases between. The chain's CDR3 is CASSSPYMGTEAFF. In nucleotides, the CDR3 is TGTGCCAGCAGTTCCCCTTACATGGGCACTGAAGCTTTCTTT.

A remark on this clonotype: Since a much larger clone is just one base distant, this may be a read error. The V call is TRBV7-2, the J call TRBJ1-1; D is uncertain. The CDR3 runs 15 residues. The V gene lost 0 bases and the J gene lost 0 bases, with 8 bases spanning the gap. Germline CDR1 is SGHTA and CDR2 is FQGNSA. The CDR3 sequence: CASSLAHSLNTEAFF. CDR3 nucleotides: TGTGCCAGCAGCTTAGCGCATTCCTTGAACACTGAAGCTTTCTTT.

This clonotype was picked up many times. CDR3 sequence reads: CSVERDSENEQYF. The CDR3 nucleotides are TGCAGCGTGGAAAGGGACTCAGAGAACGAGCAGTACTTC. The chain carries TRBV29-1 and TRBJ2-7; possible D gene TRBD2, 6 bases. V dropped 6 bases and J dropped 5 bases, with 17 bases sitting between them. The CDR3 has 13 amino acids. Germline lookup yields CDR1 SQVTM and CDR2 ANQGSEA.

This clonotype was recorded a few times. The chain has TRBV10-3 and TRBJ2-1, with 7 bases lining up with TRBD2. In germline, CDR1 is ENHRY, CDR2 SYGVKD. The ends lost 2 bases at V and 4 bases at J; junction bases unmatched: 8. This CDR3 region has 16 residues. The CDR3 DNA reads TGTGCCATCAGTGAGACAGTGAATAGCGGGTACAATGAGCAGTTCTTC. This encodes CAISETVNSGYNEQFF.

On this clonotype itself: This may be a read error, as it is one base from a much larger clone. V usage is TRBV25-1 and J usage is TRBJ2-1; no firm D call. The end of the DNA aligns better with TRBJ2-7, so the J call may be wrong. CDR1 MGHDK and CDR2 SYGVNS come from the germline V gene. The CDR3 contains 16 residues. The CDR3 coding sequence is TGTGCCAGCAGTGAATCTTGGGGTTCTTCCTACAATGAGCAGTACTTC. Its protein is CASSESWGSSYNEQYF.

This clonotype was picked up many times. The gene calls are TRBV27 and TRBJ2-7; 11 bases are a match to TRBD1. The CDR3 sequence is 14 residues long. Trimming took 5 bases from V and 3 from J; bases not matched to a gene: 3. Germline V gene sequence: CDR1 MNHEY, CDR2 SMNVEV (reference sequence). CDR3 sequence (DNA): TGTGCCAGCAGTGGACAGGGGGCTAGCTACGAGCAGTACTTC. It yields the protein CASSGQGASYEQYF.

A note on this clonotype: The junction differs from germline at one of its ends, possibly a read error. This rearrangement joins TRBV10-3 to TRBJ2-7; D is possibly TRBD2 (5 bases). Germline CDR1 and CDR2: ENHRY and SYGVKD. The CDR3 is 15 residues long. CDR3 nucleotides: TGTGCCATCACCCTTATGGATCTAGCCCAGTACGAGCAGTGCTTC. It codes for CAITLMDLAQYEQCF.

This clonotype was detected ten times or more. The V gene is TRBV7-9, the J gene TRBJ1-3; D uncertain. The CDR3 sequence is 16 residues long. Deletions cut 0 bases from V and 0 bases from J, with 9 bases between. In germline, CDR1 is SEHNR, CDR2 FQNEAQ (reference sequence). The CDR3 sequence: CASSLALRNSGNTIYF. The CDR3 DNA is TGTGCCAGCAGCTTAGCGCTAAGGAACTCTGGAAACACCATATATTTT.

In this sample, this clonotype turned up many times. The V call is TRBV5-6, the J call TRBJ1-2; D is ambiguous. V lost 0 bases to trimming and J lost 4 bases, with 7 bases between them. The germline V gene encodes CDR1 SGHDT and CDR2 YYEEEE. The CDR3 consists of 13 residues. The CDR3, as DNA: TGTGCCAGCAGCTTGGAGCCGTCCTATGGCTACACCTTC. The encoded protein is CASSLEPSYGYTF.

The sample holds many counts of this clonotype. The chain combines TRBV20-1 with TRBJ2-7; 8 positions agree with TRBD1. The CDR3 is made up of 14 amino acids. The junction had 13 bases not matched to a gene; V was cut back by 6 bases and J by 6 bases. Germline loops: CDR1 DFQATT, CDR2 SNEGSKA (reference sequence). The CDR3 nucleotides are TGCAGTGCCCTCCGGTCACAGGGGGTGGGCGAGCAGTACTTC. Its translation: CSALRSQGVGEQYF.

This clonotype turned up a few times. J is TRBJ2-7 and V is TRBV27; 9 bases line up with TRBD2. J lost 4 bases, V lost 7 bases, and 8 bases had no gene match. Looked up from germline, CDR1 is MNHEY and CDR2 is SMNVEV (reference sequence). The CDR3 is made up of 14 amino acids. The CDR3 spells CASKQAGGPYEQYF. The CDR3 bases are TGTGCCAGCAAACAGGCGGGGGGGCCTTACGAGCAGTACTTC.

This clonotype turned up a few times. The V and J genes are TRBV25-1 and TRBJ1-3, with D perhaps matching TRBD1 (5 bases). The CDR3 runs to 15 residues. Looked up from germline, CDR1 is MGHDK and CDR2 is SYGVNS. V gave up 4 bases and J gave up 0 bases, with 10 bases separating them. The CDR3 sequence: CASSAEGFSGNTIYF. The CDR3, as DNA: TGTGCCAGCAGTGCTGAGGGGTTCTCTGGAAACACCATATATTTT.

In this sample, this clonotype turned up many times. CDR3 nucleotide sequence: TGCAGCGTTGTATCCGGAATCTCCTACAATGAGCAGTTCTTC. Its translation is CSVVSGISYNEQFF. The V and J genes are TRBV29-1 and TRBJ2-1; the D is unclear. V shed 4 bases and J shed 0 bases, with 10 bases lying between them. The CDR3 totals 14 residues. Germline V gene lookup returns CDR1 SQVTM and CDR2 ANQGSEA.

As for this clonotype: One base away lies a much larger clone, so this may be a sequencing read error. The V call is TRBV4-1, the J call TRBJ1-1; D unresolved. Germline-derived CDR1 and CDR2 are MGHRA and YSYEKL. CDR3 length equals 14 residues. The CDR3 nucleotides are TGCGCCAGCAGCCAAGATCCTAGTCAGAATGAAGCTCTCTTT. Its protein product is CASSQDPSQNEALF.